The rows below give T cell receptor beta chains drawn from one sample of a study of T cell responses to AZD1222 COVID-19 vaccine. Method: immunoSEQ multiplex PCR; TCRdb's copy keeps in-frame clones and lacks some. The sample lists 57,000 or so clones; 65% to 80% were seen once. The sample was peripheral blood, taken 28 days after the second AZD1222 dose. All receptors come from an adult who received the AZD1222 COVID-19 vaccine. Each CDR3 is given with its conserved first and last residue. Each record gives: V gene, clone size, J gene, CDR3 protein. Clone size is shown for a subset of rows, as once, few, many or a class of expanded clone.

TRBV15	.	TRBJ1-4	CATSRDRGVGEKLFF
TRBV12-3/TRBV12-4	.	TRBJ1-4	CASSFGNEKLFF
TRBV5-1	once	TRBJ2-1	CASSGGTSGDRHEQFF
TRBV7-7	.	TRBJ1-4	CASSPGTGGHEKLFF
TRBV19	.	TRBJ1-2	CATANAELYGYTF
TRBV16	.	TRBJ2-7	CASSQSQGAGEQYF
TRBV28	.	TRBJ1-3	CASSGPPGRGPSSGNTIYF
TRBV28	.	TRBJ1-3	CASISDSGNSGNTIYF
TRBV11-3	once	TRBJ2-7	CASSLDVWQAFYNKTSSYEQYF
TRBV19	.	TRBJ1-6	CASSIEHINSPLHF
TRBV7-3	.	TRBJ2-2	CASSDRLTGELFF
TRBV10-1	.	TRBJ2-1	CASSEPTRSSGSYNEQFF
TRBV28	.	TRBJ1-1	CASSSRDRGMNTEAFF
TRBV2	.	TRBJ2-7	CASNGVGTYEQYF
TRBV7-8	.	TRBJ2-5	CASSFYRGEETQYF
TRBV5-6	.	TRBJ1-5	CASSLGENQPQHF
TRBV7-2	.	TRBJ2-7	CASSPGGTPGEQYF
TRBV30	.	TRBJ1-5	CAYSGGGGNQPQHF
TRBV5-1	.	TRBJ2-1	CASSLGSYNEQFF
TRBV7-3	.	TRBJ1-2	CASSNRDRRARGYTF
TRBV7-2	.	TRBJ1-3	CASSLVPETASGNTIYF
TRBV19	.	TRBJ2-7	CASSLRGTGRTYEQYF
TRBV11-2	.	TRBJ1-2	CASSLGAEALYGYTF
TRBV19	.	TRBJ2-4	CASSMEGGLGKNIQYF
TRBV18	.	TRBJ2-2	CASSPPKNTGELFF
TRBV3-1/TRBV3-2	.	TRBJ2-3	CASSQAGPRSDTQYF
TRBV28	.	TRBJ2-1	CASSLVSREQFF
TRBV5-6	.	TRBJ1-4	CASSLGREKLFF
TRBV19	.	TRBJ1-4	CASSIARVATNEKLFF
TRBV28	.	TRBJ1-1	CASSSPREAFF
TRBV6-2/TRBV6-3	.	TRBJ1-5	CASSFDRSSNQPQHF
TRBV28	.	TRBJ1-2	CASRRTASNYGYTF
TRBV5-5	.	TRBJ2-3	CASSLPLDTDTQYF
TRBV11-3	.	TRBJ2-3	CASSPGTTTDTQYF
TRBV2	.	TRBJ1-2	CASSDRNYGYTF
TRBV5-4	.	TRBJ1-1	CASSLFAGTEAFF
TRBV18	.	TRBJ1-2	CASSPSNPRGHYGYTF